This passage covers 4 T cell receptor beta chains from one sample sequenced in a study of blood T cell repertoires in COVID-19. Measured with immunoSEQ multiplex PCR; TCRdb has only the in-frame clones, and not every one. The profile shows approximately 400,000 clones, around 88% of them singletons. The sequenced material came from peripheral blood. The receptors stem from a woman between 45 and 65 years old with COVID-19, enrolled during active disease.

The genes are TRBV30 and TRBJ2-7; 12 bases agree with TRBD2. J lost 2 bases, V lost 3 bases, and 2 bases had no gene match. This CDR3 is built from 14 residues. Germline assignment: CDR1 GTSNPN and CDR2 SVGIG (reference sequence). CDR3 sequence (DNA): TGTGCCTGGAGCCCTAGCGGGGGGGCCTACGAGCAGTACTTC. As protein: CAWSPSGGAYEQYF.

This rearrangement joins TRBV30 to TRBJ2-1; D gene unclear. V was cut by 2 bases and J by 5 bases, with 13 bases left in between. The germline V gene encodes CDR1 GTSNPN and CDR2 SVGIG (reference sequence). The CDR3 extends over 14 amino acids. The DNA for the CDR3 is TGTGCCTGGAGTCGAGGCGTAGTAAACAATGAGCAGTTCTTC. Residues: CAWSRGVVNNEQFF.

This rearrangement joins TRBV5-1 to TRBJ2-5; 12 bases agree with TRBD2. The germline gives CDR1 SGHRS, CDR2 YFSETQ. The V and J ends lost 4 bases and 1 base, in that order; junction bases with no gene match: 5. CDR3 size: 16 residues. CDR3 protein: CASSTTSGGTQETQYF. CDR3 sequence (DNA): TGCGCCAGCAGCACAACTAGCGGGGGGACCCAAGAGACCCAGTACTTC.

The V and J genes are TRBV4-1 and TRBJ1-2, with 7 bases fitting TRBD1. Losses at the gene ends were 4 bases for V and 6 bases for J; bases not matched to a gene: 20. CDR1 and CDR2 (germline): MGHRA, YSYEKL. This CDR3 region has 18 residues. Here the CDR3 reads CASSRLSSRSTGKDGYTF. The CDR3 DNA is TGCGCCAGCAGCCGCCTTTCCTCTCGCTCGACAGGGAAGGATGGCTACACCTTC.